This TCR beta chain was profiled in a study of blood T cell repertoires in COVID-19. At the level of the study: The cDNA or gDNA used as material had been derived from T cells, B-cell-depleted T cells, or PBMCs.

Only in-frame clones appear in the TCRdb table, and some are missing; sequencing was by immunoSEQ multiplex PCR. The profile covers about 80,000 clones, with 80% to 85% appearing a single time and around a third taken by the ten largest. The V end lost 4 bases, the J end lost 3 bases, and 9 bases lay between the germline ends. The CDR3 consists of 13 residues. Germline V gene sequence: CDR1 KGHSH, CDR2 LQKENI. The TCR sequence derives from a woman in her 70s with acute or convalescent COVID-19. This rearrangement joins TRBV18 to TRBJ1-1; no clear D gene. Sequencing used peripheral blood. This CDR3 reads CASSLRSDTEAFF. DNA for the CDR3: TGTGCCAGCTCACTCAGGTCCGACACTGAAGCTTTCTTT.